This TCR beta chain appears in the sequencing data of a study of blood T cell repertoires in COVID-19. Background on the study: Specimens from acute and convalescent COVID-19 originated in the United States, Italy and Spain. The analysed material was cDNA or gDNA that came from T cells, B-cell-depleted T cells, or PBMCs.

Generated by immunoSEQ multiplex PCR, the TCRdb table keeps only in-frame clones and is missing some. Of about 190,000 clones in the sample, nearly 90% were seen once. Germline V gives CDR1 MGHDK, CDR2 SYGVNS. CDR3 size: 14 residues. Losses at the gene ends were 5 bases for V and 7 bases for J; bases not matched to a gene: 7. Sequencing used peripheral blood. This rearrangement joins TRBV25-1 to TRBJ2-2, with 7 positions matching TRBD1. The clonotype was recovered from a man aged 45 to 65 with acute or convalescent COVID-19. For the CDR3, the DNA is TGTGCCAGCAGTTGGACAGGCTCTAACGGGGAGCTGTTTTTT. It codes for CASSWTGSNGELFF.